The 20 T cell receptor beta chains presented below share a single source sample, sequenced in a study of cytomegalovirus exposure and HLA in healthy donors. Vbeta (60) and Jbeta (13) primers were used in the PCR. Clones were sequenced by immunoSEQ multiplex PCR, and TCRdb holds only the in-frame ones, with some missing. The sample lists around 170,000 clones; around four fifths were seen once. The material sequenced was PBMCs. The receptors were gathered from a woman aged 18-29 years in good health and CMV-seronegative.

The gene calls are TRBV6-5 and TRBJ1-1; 11 nucleotides match TRBD1. The CDR3 has 15 residues. Germline CDR1 MNHEY, CDR2 SVGAGI. V lost 6 bases, J lost 0 bases, and 3 bases stayed unmatched. The CDR3 nucleotides are TGTGCCAGCAGGGAGGACAGGGGGCTGAACACTGAAGCTTTCTTT. This gives the protein CASREDRGLNTEAFF.

This chain connects TRBV5-1 to TRBJ1-4, with D perhaps matching TRBD1 (5 bases). V lost 0 bases to trimming and J lost 5 bases, with 8 bases between them. Germline assignment: CDR1 SGHRS and CDR2 YFSETQ. CDR3 length: 14 amino acids. This CDR3 is CASSLDRKNEKLFF. The CDR3 DNA reads as TGCGCCAGCAGCTTGGACAGGAAAAATGAAAAACTGTTTTTT. Combining the CDR3 with reference TRBV5-1 and TRBJ1-4 gives the whole variable domain KAGVTQTPRYLIKTRGQQVTLSCSPISGHRSVSWYQQTPGQGLQFLFEYFSETQRNKGNFPGRFSGRQFSNSRSEMNVSTLELGDSALYLCASSLDRKNEKLFFGSGTQLSVL.

This chain uses TRBV7-2 with TRBJ2-7, with D maybe TRBD2 (5 bases). V lost 5 bases and J lost 3, with 20 bases in between. This CDR3 has 16 residues. Germline V CDR1 and CDR2: SGHTA, FQGNSA. CDR3 sequence: CASSLPPGLTFYEQYF. The CDR3, as DNA: TGTGCCAGCAGCCTGCCCCCCGGACTCACCTTCTACGAGCAGTACTTC.

As concerns this clone: One junction end does not reproduce the germline sequence, and a read error may be involved. V usage is TRBV7-9 and J usage is TRBJ1-3, with 7 bases identical to TRBD1. Germline V gene lookup returns CDR1 SEHNR and CDR2 FQNEAQ (reference sequence). This CDR3 region has 18 residues. CDR3 amino acids: CSSSPYRGTVLGGNTIYF. The CDR3 region has the DNA TGTTCCAGCAGCCCATACCGCGGGACAGTGCTAGGAGGAAACACCATATATTTT.

The genes are TRBV6-1 and TRBJ1-1; the D gene is possibly TRBD1 (6 bases). The CDR3 contains 14 residues. The V gene's germline CDR1 is MNHNS and CDR2 SASEGT. Trimming left V 1 base short and J 5 bases short, with 11 bases between. The DNA for the CDR3 is TGTGCCAGCAGTGAAGTGGGACAAGGGACTGAAGCTTTCTTT. This encodes CASSEVGQGTEAFF.

CDR3 residues: CAISRGQLNYGYTF. The CDR3 DNA sequence: TGTGCCATCAGCAGGGGACAGTTGAACTATGGCTACACCTTC. The rearrangement uses TRBV10-3 and TRBJ1-2; 7 positions agree with TRBD1. The J segment lost 2 bases and the V segment lost 6 bases, leaving 6 bases of the junction unmatched. The CDR3 has 14 amino acids. CDR1 ENHRY and CDR2 SYGVKD come from the germline V gene.

This clone was observed a handful of times. The V and J genes are TRBV5-1 and TRBJ2-1, with 8 bases aligning to TRBD1. V trimming: 5 bases; J trimming: 2 bases; junction bases outside the gene matches: 6. Germline V gene data show CDR1 as SGHRS and CDR2 as YFSETQ. The CDR3 covers 15 residues. The CDR3 is CASRVTGVTYNEQFF. DNA of the CDR3: TGCGCCAGCAGAGTGACAGGGGTAACCTACAATGAGCAGTTCTTC.

V and J are TRBV28 and TRBJ1-2; TRBD1 agrees at 8 bases. This CDR3 region has 14 residues. Losses at the gene ends were 4 bases for V and 8 bases for J; bases not matched to a gene: 9. Germline V gene lookup returns CDR1 MDHEN and CDR2 SYDVKM. In DNA, the CDR3 is TGTGCCAGCAGTTCTGGACAGGGAAAGGGGGGCTACACCTTC. Amino acid sequence: CASSSGQGKGGYTF.

This chain connects TRBV11-3 to TRBJ2-3; 9 positions agree with TRBD1. Germline CDR1 reads SGHNT; CDR2 reads YENEEA. With 3 bases clipped from V and 3 bases from J, the junction kept 4 bases outside the gene matches. The CDR3 has 15 amino acids. CDR3 bases: TGTGCCAGCAGCTTGGGACAGGGAGGAACAGATACGCAGTATTTT. Amino acids: CASSLGQGGTDTQYF.

This sequence joins TRBV5-8 and TRBJ2-2; D remains unclear. Germline CDR1 reads SGHTS; CDR2 reads YDEGEE. The CDR3 is 13 residues long. Trimming left V 6 bases short and J 7 bases short, with 13 bases between. The CDR3 here is CASTLGERGELFF. In DNA, the CDR3 is TGTGCCAGCACCCTCGGTGAGCGCGGGGAGCTGTTTTTT.

This chain links TRBV11-2 with TRBJ1-4; 9 positions agree with TRBD1. CDR1 is SGHAT, CDR2 FQNNGV, per germline. The CDR3 runs 15 residues. V was clipped by 4 bases and J by 7 bases; unmatched bases: 7. Here the CDR3 reads CASSWGQGRSEKLFF. In DNA form, the CDR3 reads TGTGCCAGCAGCTGGGGACAGGGAAGGAGTGAAAAACTGTTTTTT.

V is TRBV29-1 and J is TRBJ2-7; TRBD1 matches at 7 bases. The CDR3 sequence is 10 residues long. V trimming: 7 bases; J trimming: 7 bases; junction bases outside the gene matches: 4. The germline V gene has CDR1 SQVTM and CDR2 ANQGSEA. CDR3 bases: TGCAGCGCTGGGGACAGAGAGCAGTACTTC. Amino acid sequence: CSAGDREQYF.

The chain recombines TRBV5-6 with TRBJ1-6; D ambiguous. Germline-derived CDR1 and CDR2 are SGHDT and YYEEEE. CDR3 length: 17 amino acids. V lost 7 bases, J lost 0 bases, and 17 bases lay in between. The CDR3 sequence: CASSTSVTRSYNSPLHF. CDR3 DNA: TGTGCCAGCTCTACGAGCGTAACCCGCTCCTATAATTCACCCCTCCACTTT.

The chain couples TRBV4-1 to TRBJ1-4, with D maybe TRBD1 (5 bases). Trimming pared 3 bases from V and 5 bases from J, leaving 16 bases between. The CDR3 loop spans 16 amino acids. The V gene's germline CDR1 is MGHRA and CDR2 YSYEKL. CDR3 loop: CASSQVGARKNEKLFF. For the CDR3, the DNA is TGCGCCAGCAGCCAGGTAGGGGCGCGGAAGAATGAAAAACTGTTTTTT.

The genes are TRBV6-1 and TRBJ2-7, with 10 bases fitting TRBD1. Germline trimming cut 4 bases from V and 9 bases from J; bases unmatched to any gene: 3. This CDR3 region has 12 residues. Germline V gives CDR1 MNHNS, CDR2 SASEGT. The CDR3: CASSAGQGGQYF. CDR3 bases: TGTGCCAGCAGTGCCGGACAGGGGGGGCAGTACTTC.

The rearrangement joins TRBV5-8 to TRBJ1-2; no clear D. The ends were cut back, 5 bases at V and 4 bases at J, with 15 bases in the middle. The CDR3 extends over 14 amino acids. Germline-derived CDR1 and CDR2 are SGHTS and YDEGEE. CDR3 nucleotides: TGTGCCAGCAGTCGTGTAAAGGGAGCCTATGGCTACACCTTC. Encoded protein: CASSRVKGAYGYTF.

In this sample, this clone turned up once. V and J are TRBV7-9 and TRBJ2-5; 8 bases are shared with TRBD2. The CDR3 loop spans 16 amino acids. J was trimmed by 2 bases and V by 2 bases; bases with no gene match: 7. Per germline, CDR1 SEHNR and CDR2 FQNEAQ (reference sequence). The DNA for the CDR3 is TGTGCCAGCAGCTTATCTGGCGGGGGGATTCAAGAGACCCAGTACTTC. As protein: CASSLSGGGIQETQYF. The full variable domain, in which reference TRBV7-9 and TRBJ2-5 provide the parts outside the CDR3, is DTGVSQNPRHKITKRGQNVTFRCDPISEHNRLYWYRQTLGQGPEFLTYFQNEAQLEKSRLLSDRFSAERPKGSFSTLEIQRTEQGDSAMYLCASSLSGGGIQETQYFGPGTRLLVL.

This chain links TRBV18 with TRBJ2-6; D is unclear. Germline CDR1 KGHSH, CDR2 LQKENI. V lost 5 bases to trimming and J lost 4 bases, with 15 bases between them. This CDR3 has 16 amino acids. CDR3 nucleotide sequence: TGTGCCAGCTCAGCGACGATAGCTCCCGGGGCCAACGTCCTGACTTTC. This codes for CASSATIAPGANVLTF.

This clone was found once. This sequence joins TRBV5-8 and TRBJ1-5; 10 positions agree with TRBD1. Germline V CDR1 and CDR2: SGHTS, YDEGEE. V was pared by 3 bases and J by 7 bases, with 7 bases of the junction left unmatched. The CDR3 contains 15 residues. In DNA, the CDR3 is TGTGCCAGCAGCTCGACAGGGGGCGTCTGGCAGCCCCAGCATTTT. Translation gives CASSSTGGVWQPQHF.

This chain connects TRBV19 to TRBJ1-4; TRBD1 matches at 9 bases. V gave up 4 bases and J gave up 8 bases; unmatched junction bases: 14. The V gene's germline CDR1 is LNHDA and CDR2 SQIVND (reference sequence). The CDR3 extends over 17 amino acids. CDR3 sequence: CASSTGQGPWFREKLFF. CDR3 nucleotide sequence: TGTGCCAGTAGTACGGGACAGGGTCCCTGGTTTCGGGAAAAACTGTTTTTT.